The T cell receptor (beta chain) described here comes from a study of Graves' ophthalmopathy and Graves' hyperthyroidism. Study-wide results and caveats: The model predicted ophthalmopathy progression with over 60% sensitivity and around 72% specificity. A majority of expanded thyroid clonotypes exceeding 0.001 frequency were likewise present in blood.

This clonotype was recorded many times. Its antigen is as yet unknown. Germline values: CDR1 SGHTA, CDR2 FQGTGA. Trimming at V came to 5 bases and at J to 4 bases, leaving 10 bases not matched to a gene. This CDR3 is 15 amino acids long. RNA transcripts were the template, and TCR beta CDR3 regions were amplified from them. First-round RT-PCR used HTBI primers; second-round multiplex PCR followed. From the multiplex PCR reads, TCRdb called clonotypes with MiXCR, one entry per CDR3 protein. This table holds about 220,000 distinct CDR3 sequences, around a fifth found once. Sequenced: peripheral blood. J is TRBJ2-7 and V is TRBV7-3; 8 bases agree with TRBD1. This TCR derives from a woman aged 50 to 65 with Graves' ophthalmopathy. CDR3 sequence reads: CASSPEDRARYEQYF. The CDR3 DNA sequence: TGTGCCAGCAGCCCGGAGGACAGGGCTCGTTACGAGCAGTACTTC.